These 3 T cell receptor beta chains share one sample of origin, sequenced in a study of blood T cell repertoires in COVID-19. Sequenced by immunoSEQ multiplex PCR; TCRdb stores in-frame clones only, minus some. The sample lists about 48,000 clones, around four fifths seen once, with roughly 7.3% in the top ten. The source material was peripheral blood. Every receptor here comes from a middle-aged man with acute or convalescent COVID-19.

This sequence joins TRBV18 and TRBJ2-2; unclear D gene. This CDR3 is 15 amino acids long. Trimming pared 5 bases from V and 0 bases from J, leaving 10 bases between. The V gene's germline CDR1 is KGHSH and CDR2 LQKENI. This CDR3 is CASSVTFANTGELFF. The CDR3 nucleotides are TGTGCCAGCTCAGTTACTTTTGCGAACACCGGGGAGCTGTTTTTT.

This rearrangement joins TRBV27 to TRBJ2-7, with 7 bases that match TRBD1. With 5 bases clipped from V and 3 bases from J, the junction kept 13 bases outside the gene matches. From germline, CDR1 is MNHEY and CDR2 SMNVEV (reference sequence). CDR3 length: 16 amino acids. CDR3 in DNA: TGTGCCAGCAGTCGTATTAAGGGGGCGCGAATCTACGAGCAGTACTTC. Translated: CASSRIKGARIYEQYF.

The chain uses TRBV7-9 and TRBJ2-5, with 9 bases fitting TRBD1. CDR3 size: 14 residues. The V gene end was trimmed by 1 base and the J gene end by 5 bases; junction bases not matched to a gene: 2. Germline-derived CDR1 and CDR2 are SEHNR and FQNEAQ (reference sequence). Here the CDR3 reads CASSLGTGVETQYF. In DNA form, the CDR3 reads TGTGCCAGCAGCTTAGGGACAGGGGTCGAGACCCAGTACTTC. The entire variable domain, with the rest obtained from reference TRBV7-9 and TRBJ2-5, is as follows: DTGVSQNPRHKITKRGQNVTFRCDPISEHNRLYWYRQTLGQGPEFLTYFQNEAQLEKSRLLSDRFSAERPKGSFSTLEIQRTEQGDSAMYLCASSLGTGVETQYFGPGTRLLVL.